These 30 T cell receptor beta chains share one sample of origin, sequenced in a study of cytomegalovirus exposure and HLA in healthy donors. Here immunoSEQ multiplex PCR was the method, and the copy in TCRdb shows in-frame clones only, minus some. The table has over 200,000 clones, around 90% seen once. Sequencing used PBMCs. The source of these receptors is a woman younger than 30 in good health and CMV-seronegative.

The V and J genes are TRBV5-1 and TRBJ1-4; 9 positions match TRBD1. The trim removed 6 bases at V and 5 bases at J, leaving 5 bases unmatched. CDR1 SGHRS and CDR2 YFSETQ come from the germline V gene. The CDR3 loop spans 14 amino acids. This chain's CDR3 is CASTYRGPNEKLFF. The CDR3 DNA reads TGCGCCAGCACCTACAGGGGGCCGAATGAAAAACTGTTTTTT.

A single count supports this clone. The chain has TRBV7-2 and TRBJ2-2, with TRBD2 matching over 11 bases. CDR3 length: 16 residues. V lost 5 bases and J lost 3; bases outside the gene matches: 5. CDR1 is SGHTA, CDR2 FQGNSA, per germline. The CDR3 sequence is CASSPQGLADTGELFF. Here the CDR3 DNA reads TGTGCCAGCAGCCCCCAGGGACTAGCGGACACCGGGGAGCTGTTTTTT.

The genes are TRBV5-1 and TRBJ1-1; 9 bases map to TRBD1. Trimming at V came to 3 bases and at J to 1 base, leaving 1 base not matched to a gene. Germline V lookup: CDR1 SGHRS, CDR2 YFSETQ. CDR3 size: 14 residues. CDR3: CASSSGQGNTEAFF. The CDR3 nucleotides are TGCGCCAGCAGCTCGGGACAGGGGAACACTGAAGCTTTCTTT.

CDR3: CATQGTLRREQYV. CDR3 nucleotide sequence: TGCGCCACACAGGGGACCCTGAGGAGGGAGCAGTACGTC. This chain links TRBV4-1 with TRBJ2-7, with 7 bases that match TRBD1. The CDR3 runs 13 residues. Germline CDR1 and CDR2: MGHRA and YSYEKL. The J segment lost 7 bases and the V segment lost 10 bases, leaving 13 bases of the junction unmatched.

V gene TRBV6-4 combines with J gene TRBJ2-5, with D perhaps TRBD2 (5 bases). The CDR3 is made up of 14 amino acids. Germline CDR1 is MRHNA and CDR2 is SNTAGT. V was pared by 5 bases and J by 5 bases, with 15 bases between. The CDR3 reads CASSLSSEGETQYF. CDR3 sequence (DNA): TGTGCCAGCAGTTTATCGAGCGAGGGTGAGACCCAGTACTTC.

The rearrangement joins TRBV19 to TRBJ1-5; 9 bases fit TRBD1. The junction had 5 bases not matched to a gene; V was cut back by 2 bases and J by 6 bases. The germline gives CDR1 LNHDA, CDR2 SQIVND (reference sequence). The CDR3 contains 15 residues. The CDR3 sequence is CASSITGTGSQPQHF. CDR3 nucleotide sequence: TGTGCCAGTAGTATAACCGGGACAGGGAGTCAGCCCCAGCATTTT.

The genes are TRBV6-1 and TRBJ1-5; D gene uncertain. Looked up from germline, CDR1 is MNHNS and CDR2 is SASEGT. V lost 6 bases to trimming and J lost 2 bases, with 20 bases between them. CDR3 length: 17 amino acids. The CDR3 here is CASSERDPTSGNQPQHF. CDR3 sequence (DNA): TGTGCCAGCAGCGAACGGGATCCTACATCGGGCAATCAGCCCCAGCATTTT.

The V gene is TRBV7-8, the J gene TRBJ2-5, with D uncertain. The germline gives CDR1 SGHVS, CDR2 FQNEAQ. The CDR3 runs 17 residues. V lost 1 base, J lost 2 bases, and 17 bases lay in between. The CDR3 nucleotides are TGTGCCAGCAGCTTAGTTGCCCTCCTACGGGTTCAAGAGACCCAGTACTTC. This sequence encodes CASSLVALLRVQETQYF.

V and J are TRBV7-2 and TRBJ1-4; D gene uncertain. The germline V and J ends were trimmed by 6 bases and 12 bases, with 20 bases remaining between them. Germline V gene sequence: CDR1 SGHTA, CDR2 FQGNSA. CDR3 length equals 14 residues. CDR3 sequence: CASSSETSLVELFF. CDR3 in DNA: TGTGCCAGCAGTTCCGAGACATCCTTAGTAGAACTGTTTTTT.

The chain joins TRBV9 to TRBJ1-2; 10 nucleotides align to TRBD1. This CDR3 comprises 16 residues. Germline values: CDR1 SGDLS, CDR2 YYNGEE. The trim removed 2 bases at V and 5 bases at J, leaving 9 bases unmatched. As DNA, the CDR3 is TGTGCCAGCAGCGTCAGGACAGGGGGGCCTTCGTATGGCTACACCTTC. Protein sequence: CASSVRTGGPSYGYTF.

This sequence joins TRBV5-1 and TRBJ1-2; 7 bases fit TRBD1. This CDR3 is 13 amino acids long. CDR1 is SGHRS and CDR2 is YFSETQ in the germline V gene. V shed 0 bases and J 6 bases; nucleotides not matched to a gene: 2. CDR3 sequence reads: CASSLDQGDGYTF. CDR3 nucleotides: TGCGCCAGCAGCTTGGACCAGGGGGATGGCTACACCTTC.

The rearrangement links TRBV10-3 to TRBJ1-2; a weak D match, TRBD1 (5 bases). V lost 9 bases to trimming and J lost 0 bases, with 11 bases between them. Germline lookup yields CDR1 ENHRY and CDR2 SYGVKD. This CDR3 comprises 13 residues. The CDR3 region is CAISTGANYGYTF. In nucleotides, the CDR3 is TGTGCCATATCTACAGGCGCTAACTATGGCTACACCTTC.

The rearrangement links TRBV7-6 to TRBJ2-6; 7 bases fit TRBD1. CDR3 length: 19 amino acids. Germline CDR1 is SGHVS and CDR2 is FNYEAQ. Trimming at V came to 5 bases and at J to 0 bases, leaving 13 bases not matched to a gene. The CDR3 bases are TGTGCCAGCAGCAAGAAATGGACAGGAAATCGCTCTGGGGCCAACGTCCTGACTTTC. Translating gives CASSKKWTGNRSGANVLTF.

The chain combines TRBV6-1 with TRBJ1-1; D gene ambiguous. Germline V CDR1 and CDR2: MNHNS, SASEGT. There are 11 residues in the CDR3. With 7 bases removed from V and 7 bases from J, the gap between germline ends came to 10 bases. The CDR3 reads CASILRREAFF. CDR3 in DNA: TGTGCCAGCATTCTTCGTCGTGAAGCTTTCTTT.

The V call is TRBV11-2, the J call TRBJ2-5; TRBD1 is a possible D gene (6 bases). The CDR3 totals 16 residues. Germline lookup yields CDR1 SGHAT and CDR2 FQNNGV. V was trimmed by 1 base and J by 0 bases, leaving 12 bases between them. CDR3 sequence: CASSLGPGVYQETQYF. The CDR3 DNA sequence: TGTGCCAGCAGCTTAGGGCCAGGGGTGTACCAAGAGACCCAGTACTTC.

This chain links TRBV6-5 with TRBJ2-7, with TRBD1 matching over 8 bases. Germline CDR1 and CDR2: MNHEY and SVGAGI. CDR3 length: 14 amino acids. V trimming: 5 bases; J trimming: 4 bases; junction bases outside the gene matches: 7. This CDR3 reads CASSPNRGFYEQYF. In DNA form, the CDR3 reads TGTGCCAGCAGTCCCAACAGGGGGTTTTACGAGCAGTACTTC.

The rearrangement joins TRBV7-9 to TRBJ1-2; 8 bases are a match to TRBD1. Losses at the gene ends were 4 bases for V and 7 bases for J; bases not matched to a gene: 5. The CDR3 consists of 13 residues. Germline V gives CDR1 SEHNR, CDR2 FQNEAQ (reference sequence). The CDR3 loop is CASSYGQGPGYTF. The CDR3 bases are TGTGCCAGCAGCTACGGACAGGGTCCTGGCTACACCTTC.

This rearrangement joins TRBV28 to TRBJ2-6, with a weak D call TRBD2 (6 bases). The V end was cut by 8 bases, the J end by 0 bases, with 17 bases between. In germline, CDR1 is MDHEN, CDR2 SYDVKM. The CDR3 runs to 17 residues. This CDR3 reads CASLGGGTASGANVLTF. The CDR3 bases are TGTGCCAGCTTGGGAGGAGGGACCGCCTCTGGGGCCAACGTCCTGACTTTC.

The count of this clone is one. The rearrangement links TRBV2 to TRBJ2-2; 10 bases map to TRBD1. Germline trimming cut 4 bases from V and 4 bases from J; bases unmatched to any gene: 9. The CDR3 covers 17 residues. The germline V gene has CDR1 SNHLY and CDR2 FYNNEI. The CDR3 DNA is TGTGCCAGCAGTGGTGTCCCCGGGACAGGGGTCACCGGGGAGCTGTTTTTT. This encodes CASSGVPGTGVTGELFF. Full variable domain (outside the CDR3, taken from reference TRBV2 and TRBJ2-2): EPEVTQTPSHQVTQMGQEVILRCVPISNHLYFYWYRQILGQKVEFLVSFYNNEISEKSEIFDDQFSVERPDGSNFTLKIRSTKLEDSAMYFCASSGVPGTGVTGELFFGEGSRLTVL.

The genes are TRBV10-1 and TRBJ1-1; 9 bases map to TRBD1. Trimming cost V 0 bases and J 4 bases; bases outside gene matches: 0. Germline CDR1 WNHNN, CDR2 SYGVQD (reference sequence). This CDR3 has 14 amino acids. Written as DNA, the CDR3 is TGCGCCAGCAGTGAGTCGACAGGGGGCACTGAAGCTTTCTTT. Translation gives CASSESTGGTEAFF.

V gene TRBV6-5 combines with J gene TRBJ2-1, with TRBD2 matching 9 bases. With V trimmed by 5 bases and J by 7 bases, 9 bases remained unmatched. The CDR3 is 15 amino acids. CDR1 and CDR2 (germline): MNHEY, SVGAGI. CDR3 in DNA: TGTGCCAGCAGTCCTCCGGCGGGGGGGCATAATGAGCAGTTCTTC. Translated, it gives CASSPPAGGHNEQFF.

The rearrangement links TRBV4-3 to TRBJ1-2, with D uncertain. Germline loops: CDR1 LGHNA, CDR2 YSLEER. This CDR3 is 15 amino acids long. Deletions cut 1 base from V and 3 bases from J, with 12 bases between. The CDR3 sequence: CASSQVDGQYYGYTF. The CDR3 coding sequence is TGCGCCAGCAGCCAAGTCGATGGGCAGTACTATGGCTACACCTTC.

The chain recombines TRBV29-1 with TRBJ2-5, with D tentatively TRBD1 (6 bases). V lost 3 bases to trimming and J lost 2 bases, with 7 bases between them. From germline, CDR1 is SQVTM and CDR2 ANQGSEA. The CDR3 is 12 amino acids. CDR3 amino acids: CSVERGQETQYF. The CDR3 DNA reads TGCAGCGTTGAGAGGGGGCAAGAGACCCAGTACTTC.

The rearrangement uses TRBV25-1 and TRBJ2-3; 7 bases map to TRBD2. V shed 4 bases, J shed 0 bases, and the junction held 13 bases outside the gene matches. In germline, CDR1 is MGHDK, CDR2 SYGVNS. This CDR3 contains 18 residues. This chain's CDR3 is CASSVIGGSSGSTDTQYF. CDR3 DNA: TGTGCCAGCAGTGTTATTGGCGGGTCTAGCGGCAGCACAGATACGCAGTATTTT.

V and J are TRBV5-1 and TRBJ2-3, with 9 nucleotides matching TRBD2. The germline gives CDR1 SGHRS, CDR2 YFSETQ. This CDR3 region has 17 residues. V shed 3 bases and J 2 bases; nucleotides not matched to a gene: 10. CDR3 sequence reads: CASSSVPGLAPTDTQYF. The CDR3 DNA sequence: TGCGCCAGCAGCTCTGTCCCGGGACTAGCTCCCACAGATACGCAGTATTTT.

J is TRBJ1-1 and V is TRBV15, with D unclear. V was shortened by 4 bases and J by 0 bases, with 9 bases between the two germline ends. CDR1 is LNHNV and CDR2 is YYDKDF in the germline V gene (reference sequence). The CDR3 length is 14 residues. The DNA of the CDR3 is TGTGCCACCAGCATCGAAACTATGAACACTGAAGCTTTCTTT. It encodes CATSIETMNTEAFF.

The chain couples TRBV9 to TRBJ1-6, with D uncertain. Trimming left V 0 bases short and J 6 bases short, with 13 bases between. This CDR3 spans 16 amino acids. The germline V gene has CDR1 SGDLS and CDR2 YYNGEE. The CDR3: CASSVGYEKLNSPLHF. The DNA of the CDR3 is TGTGCCAGCAGCGTAGGTTATGAAAAACTTAATTCACCCCTCCACTTT.

V usage is TRBV19 and J usage is TRBJ1-5; TRBD1 aligns across 8 bases. The CDR3 extends over 13 amino acids. Per germline, CDR1 LNHDA and CDR2 SQIVND (reference sequence). J was trimmed by 3 bases and V by 9 bases; bases with no gene match: 4. The CDR3, as DNA: TGTGCCAGCGAGGACAGGGTCAATCAGCCCCAGCATTTT. This gives the protein CASEDRVNQPQHF.

This clone was detected only once. The rearrangement joins TRBV7-3 to TRBJ2-5; D is perhaps TRBD1 (6 bases). The CDR3 contains 13 residues. Trimming took off 2 bases at V and 5 bases at J, with 9 bases between the two ends. CDR1 and CDR2 (germline): SGHTA, FQGTGA. CDR3 region: CASSLLRGETQYF. In nucleotides, the CDR3 is TGTGCCAGCAGCTTACTTAGGGGGGAGACCCAGTACTTC.

The genes are TRBV9 and TRBJ2-1, with D unclear. There are 12 residues in the CDR3. Trimming removed 3 bases at V and 7 bases at J, with 8 bases between. Germline assignment: CDR1 SGDLS and CDR2 YYNGEE. The CDR3 region is CASSDRRNEQFF. The CDR3 DNA reads as TGTGCCAGCAGCGACAGACGTAATGAGCAGTTCTTC.